The clone carrying this T cell receptor beta chain was detected ten times or more. Unique molecular identifiers were incorporated when the TCRbeta library was constructed. MiXCR, run by TCRdb on the PCR reads, gives a single entry per CDR3 protein. Of some 200,000 distinct CDR3 sequences in the sample, about 9.6% are singletons; the top ten hold about 4.8%. This record belongs to a study of T-cell reconstitution after alpha-beta-depleted transplantation in children. Germline lookup yields CDR1 SGDLS and CDR2 YYNGEE. The CDR3 loop spans 15 amino acids. Trimming at V came to 3 bases and at J to 8 bases, leaving 11 bases not matched to a gene.

The chain joins TRBV9 to TRBJ1-2, with 9 positions matching TRBD1. The sequences come from PBMCs from the stem cell graft donor, collected from the stem cell graft. This receptor was obtained from a human donor who donated a stem cell graft to a child with SCID. This CDR3 is CASSDARTGEGGYTF. CDR3 coding DNA: TGTGCCAGCAGCGACGCCCGGACAGGGGAGGGCGGCTACACCTTC.